The next 7 T cell receptor beta chains were all read from a single sample in a study of blood T cell repertoires in COVID-19. Assay: immunoSEQ multiplex PCR; the TCRdb copy retains only in-frame clones and omits some. The data show 150,000 to 200,000 clones, about 90% seen once. The material sequenced was peripheral blood. The receptors shown here come from a man in his 60s with active or convalescent COVID-19.

The CDR3 nucleotides are TGTGCCAGCACTTTTCGGACAGGGAACTATGGCTACACCTTC. This codes for CASTFRTGNYGYTF. This sequence joins TRBV7-3 and TRBJ1-2; 8 bases map to TRBD1. Germline CDR1 and CDR2: SGHTA and FQGTGA. CDR3 size: 14 residues. Losses at the gene ends were 7 bases for V and 2 bases for J; bases not matched to a gene: 6.

The sample holds one count of this clone. The V call is TRBV5-1, the J call TRBJ1-2, with D maybe TRBD1 (6 bases). The V gene lost 3 bases and the J gene lost 6 bases, with 18 bases spanning the gap. The CDR3 has 15 residues. CDR1 is SGHRS, CDR2 YFSETQ, per germline. CDR3: CASSYRGGDQDGYTF. In DNA, the CDR3 is TGCGCCAGCAGCTACCGAGGGGGGGATCAAGATGGCTACACCTTC.

This chain uses TRBV18 with TRBJ2-7, with TRBD1 matching over 7 bases. Trimming removed 0 bases from V and 2 bases from J; junction bases left unmatched: 7. The germline V gene has CDR1 KGHSH and CDR2 LQKENI. This CDR3 region has 16 residues. The CDR3 DNA follows: TGTGCCAGCTCACCACCGGGAACAGGGGCGCCCTACGAGCAGTACTTC. Protein sequence: CASSPPGTGAPYEQYF.

This clone is a singleton in its sample. This chain links TRBV9 with TRBJ2-2, with D possibly being TRBD2 (5 bases). This CDR3 comprises 15 residues. Looked up from germline, CDR1 is SGDLS and CDR2 is YYNGEE. Trimming took off 0 bases at V and 2 bases at J, with 8 bases between the two ends. The CDR3 sequence is CASSVGASNTGELFF. The CDR3 DNA reads TGTGCCAGCAGCGTAGGAGCTAGCAACACCGGGGAGCTGTTTTTT.

V usage is TRBV18 and J usage is TRBJ2-5, with D possibly being TRBD2 (5 bases). Germline V lookup: CDR1 KGHSH, CDR2 LQKENI. Trimming cost V 2 bases and J 0 bases, with 7 bases left between them. The CDR3 has 14 amino acids. The CDR3 region has the DNA TGTGCCAGCTCACCATCCGGGGACCAAGAGACCCAGTACTTC. Its translation is CASSPSGDQETQYF. Full variable domain (outside the CDR3, taken from reference TRBV18 and TRBJ2-5): NAGVMQNPRHLVRRRGQEARLRCSPMKGHSHVYWYRQLPEEGLKFMVYLQKENIIDESGMPKERFSAEFPKEGPSILRIQQVVRGDSAAYFCASSPSGDQETQYFGPGTRLLVL.

The rearrangement uses TRBV7-9 and TRBJ1-5; 9 bases are a match to TRBD1. Germline V gene lookup returns CDR1 SEHNR and CDR2 FQNEAQ (reference sequence). This CDR3 comprises 17 residues. V lost 5 bases and J lost 7; bases outside the gene matches: 15. CDR3 in DNA: TGTGCCAGCAGCGCACTACCCTACAGGGGGCGCGAACAGCCCCAGCATTTT. Its translation: CASSALPYRGREQPQHF.

CDR3 DNA sequence: TGTGCCAGCAGTACGACAGGGGGCGAAGCTTTCTTT. Its protein product is CASSTTGGEAFF. The chain links TRBV27 to TRBJ1-1, with 10 nucleotides matching TRBD1. CDR1 is MNHEY, CDR2 SMNVEV, per germline (reference sequence). The CDR3 has 12 amino acids. After removal of 5 bases from V and 8 bases from J, the junction contained 2 bases not matched to a gene.